This TCR beta chain appears in the sequencing data of a study of blood T cell repertoires in COVID-19. Across the whole study: Spain, Italy and the United States supplied samples that represented acute and convalescent COVID-19. T cells, B-cell-depleted T cells, or PBMCs provided the cDNA or gDNA that served as material.

This clone is a singleton in its sample. Authors' methods: Amplification with reference gene primers provided the estimates of nucleated cell counts. TCRdb's copy holds only in-frame clones and misses some; the assay was immunoSEQ multiplex PCR. V and J calls and clone size come straight from that table; D and trimming were deduced from the DNA. This table holds around 210,000 clones, approximately 80% found once. This CDR3 has 13 amino acids. Deletions cut 3 bases from V and 3 bases from J, with 12 bases between. Germline lookup yields CDR1 GTSNPN and CDR2 SVGIG (reference sequence). The chain carries TRBV30 and TRBJ2-7; maybe TRBD1 (6 bases). This TCR derives from a human donor in a cohort sampled during active COVID-19. Sample: peripheral blood. CDR3 nucleotide sequence: TGTGCCTGGAGCGGGGACACGCGCTACGAGCAGTACTTC. Its protein is CAWSGDTRYEQYF.